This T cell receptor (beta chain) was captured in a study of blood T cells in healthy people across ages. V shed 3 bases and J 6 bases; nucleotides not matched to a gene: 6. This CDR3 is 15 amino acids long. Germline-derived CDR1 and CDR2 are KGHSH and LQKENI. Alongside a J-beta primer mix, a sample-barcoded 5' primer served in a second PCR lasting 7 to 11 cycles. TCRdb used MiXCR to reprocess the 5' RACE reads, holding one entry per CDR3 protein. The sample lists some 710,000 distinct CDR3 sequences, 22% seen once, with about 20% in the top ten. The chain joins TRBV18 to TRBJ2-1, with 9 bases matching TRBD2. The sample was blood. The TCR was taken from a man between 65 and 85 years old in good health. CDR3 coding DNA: TGTGCCAGCTCACCGGGACTAGCTCCCGGCAATGAGCAGTTCTTC. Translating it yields CASSPGLAPGNEQFF.